This T cell receptor beta chain was profiled in a study of cytomegalovirus exposure and HLA in healthy donors. The wider study: One earlier analysis, a look at approximately 180 million T cells, found more than 100 million unique TCR beta sequences.

The PCR ran on 60 Vbeta and 13 Jbeta primers. Method: immunoSEQ multiplex PCR; TCRdb's copy keeps in-frame clones and lacks some. The sample has some 87,000 clones, around four fifths seen once. V lost 1 base to trimming and J lost 5 bases; unmatched junction nucleotides: 5. This CDR3 is 14 amino acids long. Germline loops: CDR1 LGHNA, CDR2 YSLEER. This chain connects TRBV4-3 to TRBJ2-7; TRBD1 matches at 7 bases. The sequenced sample consisted of PBMCs. The origin of this receptor is a man aged 50 to 60 in good health and CMV-seropositive. The CDR3 DNA reads TGCGCCAGCAGCCAAGGTCCCGACAGGGACGAGCAGTACTTC. Translating it yields CASSQGPDRDEQYF.